A single sample gave rise to the 21 T cell receptor beta chains below, sequenced in a study of identifying expanded T cells in peripheral blood (dated by TCRdb to the late 2010s). Receptor libraries were prepared by the immunoSEQ multiplex PCR assay. The source is immuneACCESS, and TCRdb retained only in-frame sequences with V and J called. Part of the clones is not carried over; for the studies checked, unresolved V genes explain less than half of this, and the remainder is unexplained. Present in this sample are more than 70,000 clones, approximately 86% of which were seen just once. The ten largest account for about 5.6% of the sample. Sequenced material: blood. The receptor source for this set is a person aged 18 to 75 in good health.

This clone has a single count. The chain combines TRBV19 with TRBJ2-5, with D perhaps TRBD1 or TRBD2 (5 bases each). In germline, CDR1 is LNHDA, CDR2 SQIVND (reference sequence). This CDR3 contains 13 residues. Trimming left V 6 bases short and J 4 bases short, with 12 bases between. Here the CDR3 reads CASSRRDPETQYF. The CDR3 DNA sequence: TGTGCCAGTAGCCGACGGGACCCAGAGACCCAGTACTTC.

This sequence joins TRBV2 and TRBJ1-1; D is uncertain. V dropped 7 bases and J dropped 3 bases, with 12 bases sitting between them. The CDR3 runs 13 residues. The V gene's germline CDR1 is SNHLY and CDR2 FYNNEI. In DNA, the CDR3 is TGTGCCAGCAAGATAGAGAGTCACACTGAAGCTTTCTTT. It specifies CASKIESHTEAFF.

The chain carries TRBV13 and TRBJ2-7, with a weak D call TRBD1 (6 bases). Germline CDR1 and CDR2: PRHDT and FYEKMQ (reference sequence). This CDR3 has 16 residues. Trimming removed 3 bases from V and 8 bases from J, with 23 bases in between. CDR3 in DNA: TGTGCCAGCAGCTTTCAGGGGCCGGACACTACGAAGAAGCAGTACTTC. Its translation is CASSFQGPDTTKKQYF.

V and J are TRBV6-5 and TRBJ1-5; D is unresolved. CDR3 length: 15 amino acids. V was pared by 0 bases and J by 4 bases, with 10 bases between. Germline CDR1 reads MNHEY; CDR2 reads SVGAGI. The CDR3 region has the DNA TGTGCCAGCAGTTACTCGAACAGAGGGAATCAGCCCCAGCATTTT. This codes for CASSYSNRGNQPQHF.

The chain recombines TRBV19 with TRBJ2-1; no firm D call. The V gene lost 4 bases and the J gene lost 6 bases, with 13 bases spanning the gap. Germline V gene data show CDR1 as LNHDA and CDR2 as SQIVND (reference sequence). The CDR3 consists of 14 residues. DNA of the CDR3: TGTGCCAGTAGTAACGGTTTTTGGGGCAATGAGCAGTTCTTC. This sequence encodes CASSNGFWGNEQFF.

The rearrangement joins TRBV7-8 to TRBJ1-1, with unresolved D. Deletions cut 0 bases from V and 2 bases from J, with 10 bases between. From germline, CDR1 is SGHVS and CDR2 FQNEAQ. CDR3 size: 15 residues. CDR3 protein: CASSLAVVTNTEAFF. CDR3 DNA sequence: TGTGCCAGCAGCTTAGCAGTCGTAACTAACACTGAAGCTTTCTTT.

The chain combines TRBV19 with TRBJ1-5; perhaps TRBD1 as D (5 bases). Germline V gene lookup returns CDR1 LNHDA and CDR2 SQIVND (reference sequence). The CDR3 extends over 16 amino acids. The V gene lost 4 bases and the J gene lost 2 bases, with 15 bases spanning the gap. CDR3 DNA sequence: TGTGCCAGTAGTACGAACAGGAGGGTGGGCAATCAGCCCCAGCATTTT. Its translation is CASSTNRRVGNQPQHF.

This chain joins TRBV11-2 and TRBJ1-1; D remains ambiguous. Germline V lookup: CDR1 SGHAT, CDR2 FQNNGV. This CDR3 has 12 amino acids. V was shortened by 2 bases and J by 12 bases, with 13 bases between the two germline ends. CDR3 region: CASSLYLREPFF. The CDR3 DNA reads TGTGCCAGCAGCTTATATCTGAGGGAACCTTTCTTT. Full variable domain (remainder filled in from reference TRBV11-2 and TRBJ1-1): EAGVAQSPRYKIIEKRQSVAFWCNPISGHATLYWYQQILGQGPKLLIQFQNNGVVDDSQLPKDRFSAERLKGVDSTLKIQPAKLEDSAVYLCASSLYLREPFFGQGTRLTVV.

V gene TRBV14 combines with J gene TRBJ1-1; D gene unclear. V was clipped by 1 base and J by 0 bases, with 6 bases between them. The CDR3 extends over 14 amino acids. Germline-derived CDR1 and CDR2 are SGHDN and FVKESK. CDR3 in amino acids: CASSQAGMNTEAFF. The CDR3 DNA is TGTGCCAGCAGCCAAGCCGGGATGAACACTGAAGCTTTCTTT.

The rearrangement joins TRBV5-6 to TRBJ2-1, with TRBD2 identical over 8 bases. This CDR3 has 16 amino acids. The junction had 9 bases not matched to a gene; V was cut back by 7 bases and J by 0 bases. The germline V gene encodes CDR1 SGHDT and CDR2 YYEEEE. The CDR3 reads CASGPAGGVSYNEQFF. CDR3 in DNA: TGTGCCAGCGGGCCTGCGGGGGGTGTCTCCTACAATGAGCAGTTCTTC.

This clone was detected once. The chain carries TRBV19 and TRBJ2-2; 9 bases fit TRBD1. V lost 7 bases and J lost 3; bases outside the gene matches: 6. The CDR3 loop spans 15 amino acids. Germline lookup yields CDR1 LNHDA and CDR2 SQIVND (reference sequence). Here the CDR3 DNA reads TGTGCCAGTAATGTAGGACAGGGGCACACCGGGGAGCTGTTTTTT. Translating gives CASNVGQGHTGELFF.

V is TRBV18 and J is TRBJ2-1; the D gene is possibly TRBD1 (6 bases). The CDR3 sequence is 14 residues long. V was cut by 4 bases and J by 2 bases, with 9 bases left in between. Germline lookup yields CDR1 KGHSH and CDR2 LQKENI. The CDR3 reads CASSRGTPYNEQFF. The CDR3, as DNA: TGTGCCAGCTCACGTGGGACACCCTACAATGAGCAGTTCTTC.

The sample holds a few counts of this clone. The chain recombines TRBV11-2 with TRBJ2-7; D perhaps matches TRBD2 (6 bases). V was shortened by 6 bases and J by 12 bases, with 21 bases between the two germline ends. Germline lookup yields CDR1 SGHAT and CDR2 FQNNGV. The CDR3 runs 13 residues. The CDR3 protein is CASSPSGSGPWYF. DNA of the CDR3: TGTGCCAGCAGTCCCAGCGGGTCCGGTCCTTGGTACTTC.

The rearrangement uses TRBV12-5 and TRBJ2-3; a possible D gene is TRBD2 (7 bases). Trimming removed 1 base at V and 4 bases at J, with 15 bases between. The CDR3 is 16 amino acids. CDR1 and CDR2 (germline): LGHNT, FRNRAP. Here the CDR3 reads CASGLGGRGFADTQYF. CDR3 bases: TGTGCTAGTGGTTTGGGAGGGAGGGGGTTCGCAGATACGCAGTATTTT.

The chain joins TRBV5-6 to TRBJ1-6; no reliable D call. Germline V gene lookup returns CDR1 SGHDT and CDR2 YYEEEE. The CDR3 has 16 residues. Trimming pared 2 bases from V and 8 bases from J, leaving 17 bases between. CDR3 nucleotide sequence: TGTGCCAGCAGCTTCGGCCGGATAAGCCTTCATTCACCCCTCCACTTT. The encoded protein is CASSFGRISLHSPLHF.

The rearrangement links TRBV7-8 to TRBJ2-2; D is uncertain. CDR3 size: 13 residues. With 1 base removed from V and 8 bases from J, the gap between germline ends came to 8 bases. Germline assignment: CDR1 SGHVS and CDR2 FQNEAQ. The CDR3 loop reads CASSLGGWGELFF. CDR3 sequence (DNA): TGTGCCAGCAGCTTAGGGGGTTGGGGGGAGCTGTTTTTT.

The chain is built from TRBV11-3 and TRBJ1-1, with D uncertain. Germline CDR1 is SGHNT and CDR2 is YENEEA. This CDR3 has 16 residues. Trimming removed 3 bases from V and 0 bases from J, with 14 bases in between. As DNA, the CDR3 is TGTGCCAGCAGCTTTCAATTCCGGCTTATGAACACTGAAGCTTTCTTT. The encoded protein is CASSFQFRLMNTEAFF.

This clone showed up just once. This sequence joins TRBV7-3 and TRBJ2-6; D ambiguous. V was pared by 2 bases and J by 0 bases, with 5 bases between. The length of the CDR3 is 15 residues. CDR1 and CDR2 (germline): SGHTA, FQGTGA. The CDR3 loop is CASSLGFSGANVLTF. The CDR3 DNA is TGTGCCAGCAGCTTAGGTTTCTCTGGGGCCAACGTCCTGACTTTC.

This clone was seen a single time. The chain employs TRBV27 and TRBJ1-1; no firm D call. V lost 4 bases and J lost 0, with 6 bases in between. The germline V gene encodes CDR1 MNHEY and CDR2 SMNVEV (reference sequence). The CDR3 sequence is 13 residues long. CDR3: CASSSEMNTEAFF. For the CDR3, the DNA is TGTGCCAGCAGTTCAGAGATGAACACTGAAGCTTTCTTT.

V usage is TRBV5-1 and J usage is TRBJ1-4; no clear D. V was cut by 4 bases and J by 7 bases, with 17 bases left in between. The germline gives CDR1 SGHRS, CDR2 YFSETQ. The CDR3 runs to 15 residues. The CDR3 spells CASSPWTQSSEKLFF. In nucleotides, the CDR3 is TGCGCCAGCAGCCCTTGGACTCAATCGAGTGAAAAACTGTTTTTT.

The chain uses TRBV11-2 and TRBJ2-1; D uncertain. Germline V gene data show CDR1 as SGHAT and CDR2 as FQNNGV. This CDR3 is 12 amino acids long. V dropped 0 bases and J dropped 9 bases, with 6 bases sitting between them. DNA of the CDR3: TGTGCCAGCAGCTTAGATATTAGTGAGCAGTTCTTC. Translation: CASSLDISEQFF. The full variable domain, completed using reference TRBV11-2 and TRBJ2-1, is EAGVAQSPRYKIIEKRQSVAFWCNPISGHATLYWYQQILGQGPKLLIQFQNNGVVDDSQLPKDRFSAERLKGVDSTLKIQPAKLEDSAVYLCASSLDISEQFFGPGTRLTVL.